A single sample gave rise to the 19 T cell receptor beta chains below, sequenced in a study of blood T cells in healthy people across ages. Sample-barcoded 5' priming and a J-beta primer mix drove a second PCR of about 6 to 12 cycles. TCRdb passed the 5' RACE reads through MiXCR, listing each CDR3 protein once. The sample lists about 1,500,000 distinct CDR3 sequences, 42% seen once, with roughly 7.7% in the top ten. Sequencing input: blood. Every receptor here comes from a woman under 30 in good health.

This clonotype came up a few times. The chain uses TRBV15 and TRBJ2-7; 9 bases match TRBD1. Trimming took 0 bases from V and 2 from J; bases not matched to a gene: 8. Germline assignment: CDR1 LNHNV and CDR2 YYDKDF (reference sequence). This CDR3 region has 17 residues. CDR3 residues: CATSRDRGTGITYEQYF. DNA for the CDR3: TGTGCCACCAGCAGAGATAGGGGGACAGGGATCACCTACGAGCAGTACTTC.

The rearrangement links TRBV20-1 to TRBJ1-5; maybe TRBD1 (5 bases). The CDR3 has 14 amino acids. Germline assignment: CDR1 DFQATT and CDR2 SNEGSKA (reference sequence). The V and J ends lost 3 bases and 0 bases respectively, with 9 bases between them. CDR3 coding DNA: TGCAGTGCTAGTGGGGCCCTTAGCAATCAGCCCCAGCATTTT. As protein: CSASGALSNQPQHF.

The V call is TRBV28, the J call TRBJ1-6; D uncertain. There are 14 residues in the CDR3. CDR1 and CDR2 from the germline V gene are MDHEN and SYDVKM. Trimming pared 2 bases from V and 9 bases from J, leaving 11 bases between. CDR3 DNA: TGTGCCAGCAGTTTACCGCATACGGGTTCACCCCTCCACTTT. Translating gives CASSLPHTGSPLHF.

This clonotype appeared many times. The genes are TRBV6-1 and TRBJ2-7; D is ambiguous. Deletions cut 6 bases from V and 6 bases from J, with 21 bases between. The CDR3 length is 15 residues. Germline V gives CDR1 MNHNS, CDR2 SASEGT. The CDR3 region is CASRSTGYETSEQYF. The CDR3 region has the DNA TGTGCCAGCAGATCGACCGGGTACGAAACAAGCGAGCAGTACTTC.

The rearrangement joins TRBV15 to TRBJ2-5; 9 bases match TRBD2. The DNA end favors TRBJ2-7, so the J call may be wrong. The CDR3 contains 18 residues. Germline CDR1 LNHNV, CDR2 YYDKDF (reference sequence). CDR3 sequence (DNA): TGTGCCACCAGCTCAATGGGACTAGCCGGGGAGGCCGCCTACGAGCAGTACTTC. Amino acid sequence: CATSSMGLAGEAAYEQYF.

The chain carries TRBV12-3 or TRBV12-4 and TRBJ1-4; D remains ambiguous. The CDR3 loop spans 14 amino acids. Trimming cost V 6 bases and J 0 bases, with 8 bases left between them. The CDR3 is CASSLESTNEKLFF. Written as DNA, the CDR3 is TGTGCCAGCAGCCTAGAGTCAACTAATGAAAAACTGTTTTTT.

The chain couples TRBV2 to TRBJ2-3; a weak D match, TRBD2 (5 bases). V gave up 4 bases and J gave up 5 bases, with 19 bases separating them. The germline V gene encodes CDR1 SNHLY and CDR2 FYNNEI. CDR3 size: 16 residues. The CDR3 nucleotides read TGTGCCAGCAGTGCCTCCCCCCGGACTGGCAGAGATACGCAGTATTTT. Residues: CASSASPRTGRDTQYF.

The V call is TRBV20-1, the J call TRBJ1-3, with D uncertain. The CDR3 runs 13 residues. Deletions cut 3 bases from V and 0 bases from J, with 6 bases between. Germline V lookup: CDR1 DFQATT, CDR2 SNEGSKA (reference sequence). CDR3 nucleotide sequence: TGCAGTGCTAGGATGATCTCTGGAAACACCATATATTTT. It translates to CSARMISGNTIYF.

This clonotype was counted only a few times. This rearrangement joins TRBV28 to TRBJ1-2; D gene ambiguous. The CDR3 covers 11 residues. The germline CDR1 and CDR2 sequences are MDHEN and SYDVKM. V lost 4 bases, J lost 9 bases, and 9 bases lay in between. CDR3 in amino acids: CASSSALSYTF. DNA of the CDR3: TGTGCCAGCAGTTCCGCCCTCAGCTACACCTTC.

This clonotype was seen repeatedly, ten times or more. The chain uses TRBV29-1 and TRBJ2-5; no reliable D call. V was pared by 6 bases and J by 5 bases, with 13 bases between. The CDR3 covers 12 residues. The V gene's germline CDR1 is SQVTM and CDR2 ANQGSEA. CDR3 in amino acids: CSVKGGAETQYF. In DNA form, the CDR3 reads TGCAGCGTCAAAGGTGGCGCGGAGACCCAGTACTTC.

The rearrangement joins TRBV6-1 to TRBJ2-1; D perhaps matches TRBD1 (5 bases). Trimming removed 6 bases at V and 6 bases at J, with 18 bases between. CDR3 length: 15 amino acids. The germline V gene has CDR1 MNHNS and CDR2 SASEGT. Written as DNA, the CDR3 is TGTGCCAGCAGGCCCAGAGTAATTGGGGCCAATGAGCAGTTCTTC. Its protein product is CASRPRVIGANEQFF.

CDR3 sequence reads: CASSQGGPSYGYTF. CDR3 DNA sequence: TGTGCCAGCAGCCAGGGGGGGCCCTCCTATGGCTACACCTTC. This chain uses TRBV28 with TRBJ1-2; TRBD1 matches 7 bases. Germline-derived CDR1 and CDR2 are MDHEN and SYDVKM. V was clipped by 6 bases and J by 4 bases; unmatched bases: 8. This CDR3 is 14 amino acids long.

The rearrangement joins TRBV20-1 to TRBJ1-2; D call uncertain. The CDR3 is 13 amino acids. The germline gives CDR1 DFQATT, CDR2 SNEGSKA (reference sequence). V was clipped by 0 bases and J by 6 bases, with 11 bases between them. CDR3 amino acids: CSAREDLPDGYTF. Here the CDR3 DNA reads TGCAGTGCTAGAGAAGACCTCCCCGATGGCTACACCTTC.

This chain uses TRBV6-5 with TRBJ1-1; no definite D call. This CDR3 has 16 residues. The germline V and J ends were trimmed by 0 bases and 4 bases, with 15 bases remaining between them. Per germline, CDR1 MNHEY and CDR2 SVGAGI. DNA of the CDR3: TGTGCCAGCAGTTACTCAGGCCGGGGAGCACCCACTGAAGCTTTCTTT. Translated, it gives CASSYSGRGAPTEAFF.

This chain links TRBV6-5 with TRBJ2-1, with 10 nucleotides matching TRBD2. Germline CDR1 reads MNHEY; CDR2 reads SVGAGI. This CDR3 has 15 amino acids. J gave up 3 bases and V 6 bases, and 5 bases lay outside the gene matches. CDR3 in amino acids: CASRPGTSVYNEQFF. Written as DNA, the CDR3 is TGTGCCAGCAGACCCGGGACTAGCGTCTACAATGAGCAGTTCTTC.

This chain connects TRBV29-1 to TRBJ2-1; 7 bases line up with TRBD2. The last part of the DNA fits TRBJ2-7 better; the J call may be wrong. The CDR3 runs to 16 residues. CDR1 SQVTM and CDR2 ANQGSEA come from the germline V gene. Here the CDR3 reads CSVDRLAESSYNEQYF. In DNA form, the CDR3 reads TGCAGCGTTGATAGGCTAGCGGAGAGCTCCTACAATGAGCAGTACTTC.

This chain joins TRBV11-2 and TRBJ2-1, with D possibly matching TRBD2 (6 bases). Germline V gene data show CDR1 as SGHAT and CDR2 as FQNNGV. V shed 2 bases and J shed 2 bases, with 10 bases lying between them. The CDR3 covers 15 residues. CDR3 bases: TGTGCCAGCAGCTTACCCGGGAGTGCCTACAATGAGCAGTTCTTC. Its protein product is CASSLPGSAYNEQFF.

The rearrangement joins TRBV20-1 to TRBJ2-7; 10 bases map to TRBD2. Germline V gives CDR1 DFQATT, CDR2 SNEGSKA (reference sequence). J lost 7 bases, V lost 2 bases, and 14 bases had no gene match. The CDR3 sequence is 16 residues long. CDR3 in amino acids: CSARPGASGSKSEQYF. The CDR3, as DNA: TGCAGTGCTAGACCCGGGGCTAGCGGGAGTAAAAGTGAGCAGTACTTC.

The rearrangement uses TRBV2 and TRBJ2-5; 7 nucleotides line up with TRBD1. The J call may not be correct, given that the DNA end is closer to TRBJ2-7. Germline V gene sequence: CDR1 SNHLY, CDR2 FYNNEI. The CDR3 is made up of 14 amino acids. CDR3 in amino acids: CASSRQGETHEQYF. The CDR3 DNA reads TGTGCCAGCAGCCGACAGGGTGAAACCCACGAGCAGTACTTC.